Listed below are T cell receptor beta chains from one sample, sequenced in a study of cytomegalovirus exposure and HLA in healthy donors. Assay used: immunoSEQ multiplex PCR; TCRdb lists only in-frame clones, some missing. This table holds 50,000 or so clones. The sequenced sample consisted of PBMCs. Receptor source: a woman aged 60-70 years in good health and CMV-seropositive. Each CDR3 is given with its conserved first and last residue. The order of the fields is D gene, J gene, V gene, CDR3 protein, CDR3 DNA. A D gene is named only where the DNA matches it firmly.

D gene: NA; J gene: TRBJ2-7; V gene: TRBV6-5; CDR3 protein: CASSTQGYEQYF; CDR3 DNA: TGTGCCAGCAGTACCCAGGGGTACGAGCAGTACTTC
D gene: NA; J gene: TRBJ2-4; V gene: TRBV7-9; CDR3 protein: CASSLAELAKNIQYF; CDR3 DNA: TGTGCCAGCAGCTTGGCGGAGCTAGCCAAAAACATTCAGTACTTC
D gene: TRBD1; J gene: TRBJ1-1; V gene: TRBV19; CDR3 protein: CASSPGGQGALRNTEAFF; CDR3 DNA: TGTGCCAGTAGCCCTGGGGGACAGGGGGCACTCAGGAACACTGAAGCTTTCTTT
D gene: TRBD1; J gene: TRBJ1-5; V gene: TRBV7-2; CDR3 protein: CASSPGTGSNQPQHF; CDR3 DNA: TGTGCCAGCAGCCCCGGGACAGGAAGCAATCAGCCCCAGCATTTT
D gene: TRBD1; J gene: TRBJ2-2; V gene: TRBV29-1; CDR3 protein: CSAGDRGQGNTGELFF; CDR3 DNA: TGCAGCGCTGGAGATCGGGGACAGGGGAACACCGGGGAGCTGTTTTTT
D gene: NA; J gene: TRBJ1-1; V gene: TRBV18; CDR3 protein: CASSPSSLNTEAFF; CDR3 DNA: TGTGCCAGCTCACCATCAAGCCTGAACACTGAAGCTTTCTTT
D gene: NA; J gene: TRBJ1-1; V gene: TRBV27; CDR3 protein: CASSLGGGVRNEAFF; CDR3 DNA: TGTGCCAGCAGTTTAGGCGGGGGGGTTCGAAATGAAGCTTTCTTT
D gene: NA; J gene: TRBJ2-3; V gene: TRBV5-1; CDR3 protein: CASSVQGGDTQYF; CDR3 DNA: TGCGCCAGCAGCGTGCAGGGAGGAGATACGCAGTATTTT
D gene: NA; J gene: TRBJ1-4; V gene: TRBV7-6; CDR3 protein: CASSLSGANEKLFF; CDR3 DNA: TGTGCCAGCAGCTTAAGTGGTGCGAATGAAAAACTGTTTTTT
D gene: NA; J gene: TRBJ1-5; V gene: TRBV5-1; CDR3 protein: CASSLTGSNQPQHF; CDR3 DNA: TGCGCCAGCAGCTTGACGGGGTCCAATCAGCCCCAGCATTTT
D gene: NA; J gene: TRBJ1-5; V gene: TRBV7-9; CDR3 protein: CASSSGSVQPQHF; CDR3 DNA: TGTGCCAGCAGCTCGGGATCTGTTCAGCCCCAGCATTTT
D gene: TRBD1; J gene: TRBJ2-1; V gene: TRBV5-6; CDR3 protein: CASRETGESLNEQFF; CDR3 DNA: TGTGCCAGCAGGGAGACAGGGGAGTCGCTCAATGAGCAGTTCTTC
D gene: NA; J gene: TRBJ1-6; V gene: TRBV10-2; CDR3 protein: CASSARGDNSPLHF; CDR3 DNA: TGCGCCAGCAGTGCCAGGGGAGATAATTCACCCCTACACTTT
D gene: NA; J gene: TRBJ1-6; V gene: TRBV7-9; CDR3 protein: CASGITGLGSPLHF; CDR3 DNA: TGTGCCAGCGGTATCACAGGGTTAGGTTCACCCCTCCACTTT
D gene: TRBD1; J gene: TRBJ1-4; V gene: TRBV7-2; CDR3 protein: CASSTGQGATNEKLFF; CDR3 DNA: TGTGCCAGCAGCACCGGACAGGGGGCAACTAATGAAAAACTGTTTTTT